A single T cell receptor beta chain is shown here with its context. Its antigen remains undetermined. There are no base qualities to consult, and no much larger clone falls within one base. Ophthalmopathy patients were characterized by moderately to severely active disease, a Clinical Activity Score of at least 3, a NOSPECS grade of at least 4, and a disease duration under 3 months. Patients were excluded if they had other autoimmune diseases, uncontrolled infections, pregnancy or lactation. Clinical symptoms, serum thyroxine, TRAb, thyroid ultrasound and orbital computed tomography were used for diagnosis. Ficoll-Paque density gradient centrifugation was used to isolate PBMCs from around 10 ml of fresh peripheral blood. Total RNA was extracted with Trizol reagent and quality-checked on an Agilent 2100 Bioanalyzer. This sample is part of a study of Graves' ophthalmopathy and Graves' hyperthyroidism (dated by TCRdb to the late 2010s). General notes on the study: Peripheral blood samples were taken at the time of initial diagnosis, before any treatment was given. The study used TCR beta repertoire signatures to distinguish Graves' ophthalmopathy from Graves' hyperthyroidism and to predict progression to ophthalmopathy. In total, 135 blood samples were TCR-sequenced: around 42 ophthalmopathy, roughly 80 hyperthyroidism and about 17 hyperthyroidism-to-ophthalmopathy patients. To explore V-J signatures that distinguish ophthalmopathy from hyperthyroidism, a discovery set of around 100 patients was enrolled, made up of 40 to 45 with ophthalmopathy and fewer than 60 with stable hyperthyroidism. The independent validation cohort included some 19 hyperthyroidism patients plus 17 patients who later progressed from hyperthyroidism to ophthalmopathy. In over 5 hyperthyroidism patients, the T-cell repertoires found in thyroid tissue were compared with those found in blood. Once sampling was done, hyperthyroidism patients were given methimazole at a starting dose of 30 mg daily, while ophthalmopathy patients were given high-dose intravenous methylprednisolone. The 85 to 100 discovery patients were divided at random into training and test sets in a 7:3 ratio. Beyond this particular receptor, the publication reports: In validation, the model predicted ophthalmopathy progression with about 71% sensitivity and roughly 72% specificity; some 13 predicted patients were CT-confirmed with GO in a median of around 6 months. Most expanded thyroid clonotypes with a frequency above 0.001 also appeared in blood, which suggests that blood repertoires may reflect the immune response in the thyroid. Ophthalmopathy was separated from stable hyperthyroidism by the 13-signature model with more than 85% sensitivity and less than 82% specificity in cross-validation and with 80%/75% in the test set. No statistical method was used to set the sample size in advance, and the investigators knew which group each participant was assigned to.

For repertoire sequencing, the TCR beta CDR3 regions were amplified from RNA transcripts. The first round of RT-PCR was done with HTBI primers and the Qiagen OneStep RT-PCR kit, and was followed by a second round of multiplex PCR, then size selection and purification. Libraries were sequenced paired-end with 100 bp reads on an Illumina HiSeq2000. On the authors' methods: SOAPnuke was used for read processing, and reads with adapters, uncalled bases, a mean Phred below 15, or no exact constant-primer or identifier match were discarded. COPE v1.2.5 was used to merge high-quality paired reads. Unique nucleotide sequences were defined as clonotypes and aligned to IMGT TRB V, D and J references using MiTCR v1.1. Analysis was restricted to V-J combinations with a frequency above 0.0001, which covered roughly 99% of repertoires. A TCR clonal expansion and chaos score per V-J combination was defined as the ratio of F50 clonal expansion to chaos observed in the TCRdist matrix. Welch's t-statistics and random forest were used to reduce the features to approximately 13 V-J combinations, which were then used as input to a naive Bayes classifier. Thyroid-blood repertoire similarity was quantified with the Morisita-Horn index. The public sequencing data were trimmed at Q25 with fastp and processed into clonotypes with MiXCR by TCRdb, which kept only in-frame beta chains. Rows matching on CDR3 protein sequence are summarized as one entry with the most common DNA and genes. The V and J calls and clone size come from TCRdb's table, not from the authors' own analysis. The sample records roughly 400,000 distinct CDR3 sequences, about 16% of which are singletons. Together, the top ten hold 1.5% to 2% of the sample.

Specimen: peripheral blood. The receptor was isolated from a young woman with Graves' ophthalmopathy. Donor details come from another sample of the same person, matched by shared clones.

The CDR3 corresponds to CASSYSREADYEQYF. The base sequence is TGTGCCAGCAGTTACTCGCGGGAGGCCGACTACGAGCAGTACTTC. This chain is built from TRBV6-5 and TRBJ2-7; 8 bases in the junction line up with TRBD2. The CDR1 and CDR2 encoded by the germline V gene are MNHEY and SVGAGI. Ends trimmed: V by 0 bases, J by 3 bases; bases unmatched to a gene: 4. Counted from cysteine to phenylalanine, this CDR3 has 15 amino acids. Here the CDR3 DNA is all that survives: 45 bases in frame from base 1.